This T cell receptor (beta chain) was identified in a study of response to subunit inactivated influenza vaccine. TCRdb used MiXCR to reprocess the RT-PCR reads, holding one entry per CDR3 protein. This table has over 400,000 distinct CDR3 sequences, 10% to 15% appearing once. After removal of 1 base from V and 1 base from J, the junction contained 8 bases not matched to a gene. This CDR3 has 17 amino acids. This clonotype was found many times. Antigen: not known. Findings of the study overall: A suggestion made by the authors is that each seasonal influenza vaccination recruits few new T cells.

The TCR was taken from a man between 45 and 60 years old who received an inactivated influenza vaccine. Specimen: PBMCs from blood, collected roughly 46 days after vaccination. The V gene is TRBV12-3 or TRBV12-4, the J gene TRBJ2-7, with 9 nucleotides matching TRBD2. The CDR3 DNA reads TGTGCCAGCAGTTTAGGAGCGGGGGGTCCTACTTCCTACGAGCAGTACTTC. It translates to CASSLGAGGPTSYEQYF.